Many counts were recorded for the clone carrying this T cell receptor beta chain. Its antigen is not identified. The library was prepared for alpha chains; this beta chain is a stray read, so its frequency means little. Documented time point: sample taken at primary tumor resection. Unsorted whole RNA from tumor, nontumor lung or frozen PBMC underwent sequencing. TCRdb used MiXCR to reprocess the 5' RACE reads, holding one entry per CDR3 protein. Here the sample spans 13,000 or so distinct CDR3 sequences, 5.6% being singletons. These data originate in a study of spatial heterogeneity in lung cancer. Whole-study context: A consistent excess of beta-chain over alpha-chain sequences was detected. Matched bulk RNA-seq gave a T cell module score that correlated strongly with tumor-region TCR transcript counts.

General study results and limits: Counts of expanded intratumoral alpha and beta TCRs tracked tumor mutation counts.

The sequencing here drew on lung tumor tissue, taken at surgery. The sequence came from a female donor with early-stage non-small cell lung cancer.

CDR3 loop: CASSQVLVSTDTQYF. For the CDR3, the DNA is TGTGCCAGCAGCCAAGTACTAGTTAGCACAGATACGCAGTATTTT. This chain connects TRBV7-8 to TRBJ2-3; D perhaps matches TRBD2 (5 bases). CDR1 is SGHVS, CDR2 FQNEAQ, per germline. Trimming pared 5 bases from V and 0 bases from J, leaving 12 bases between. The CDR3 consists of 15 residues.